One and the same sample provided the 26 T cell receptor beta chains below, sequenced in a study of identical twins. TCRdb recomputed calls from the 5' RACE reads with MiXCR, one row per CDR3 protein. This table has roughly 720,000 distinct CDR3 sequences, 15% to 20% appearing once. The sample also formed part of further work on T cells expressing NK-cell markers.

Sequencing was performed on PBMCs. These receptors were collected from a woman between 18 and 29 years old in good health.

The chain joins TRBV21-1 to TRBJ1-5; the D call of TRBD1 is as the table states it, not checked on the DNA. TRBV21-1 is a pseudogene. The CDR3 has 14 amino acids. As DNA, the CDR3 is TGTGCCAGCGGGACTCCAGGGGGCAATCAGCCCCAGCATTTT. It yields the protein CASGTPGGNQPQHF.

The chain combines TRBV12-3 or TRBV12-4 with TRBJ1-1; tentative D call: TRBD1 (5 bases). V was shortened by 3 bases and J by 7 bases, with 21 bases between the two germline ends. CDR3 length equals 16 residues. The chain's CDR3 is CASSFGIPLRGGEAFF. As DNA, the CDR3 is TGTGCCAGCAGTTTCGGGATCCCTTTAAGGGGAGGTGAAGCTTTCTTT.

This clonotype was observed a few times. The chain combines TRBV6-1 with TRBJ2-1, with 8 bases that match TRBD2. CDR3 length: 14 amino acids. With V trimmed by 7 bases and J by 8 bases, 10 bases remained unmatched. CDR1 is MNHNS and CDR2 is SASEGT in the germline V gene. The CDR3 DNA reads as TGTGCCAGCACGATCGGGGGGGGGCCTTATGAGCAGTTCTTC. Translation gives CASTIGGGPYEQFF.

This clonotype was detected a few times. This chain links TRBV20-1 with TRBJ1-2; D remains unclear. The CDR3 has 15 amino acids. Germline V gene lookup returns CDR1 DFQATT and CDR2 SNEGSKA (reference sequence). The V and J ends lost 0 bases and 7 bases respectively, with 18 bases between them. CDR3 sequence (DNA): TGCAGTGCTAGAGAGTCGCCCGCCGGAATTTTTGGCTACACCTTC. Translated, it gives CSARESPAGIFGYTF.

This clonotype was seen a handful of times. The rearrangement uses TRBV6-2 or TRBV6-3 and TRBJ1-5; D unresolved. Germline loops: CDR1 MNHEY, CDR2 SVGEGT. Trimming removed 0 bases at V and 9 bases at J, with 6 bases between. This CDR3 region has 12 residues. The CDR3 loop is CASSYSGRPQHF. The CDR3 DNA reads TGTGCCAGCAGTTACTCCGGTAGGCCCCAGCATTTT.

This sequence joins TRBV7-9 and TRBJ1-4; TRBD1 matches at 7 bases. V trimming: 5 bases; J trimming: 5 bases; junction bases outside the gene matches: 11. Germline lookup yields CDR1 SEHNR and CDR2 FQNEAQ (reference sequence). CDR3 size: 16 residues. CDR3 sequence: CASSPLLGQENEKLFF. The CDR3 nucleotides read TGTGCCAGCAGCCCGCTGCTAGGACAGGAGAATGAAAAACTGTTTTTT. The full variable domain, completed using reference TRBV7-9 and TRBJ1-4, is DTGVSQNPRHKITKRGQNVTFRCDPISEHNRLYWYRQTLGQGPEFLTYFQNEAQLEKSRLLSDRFSAERPKGSFSTLEIQRTEQGDSAMYLCASSPLLGQENEKLFFGSGTQLSVL.

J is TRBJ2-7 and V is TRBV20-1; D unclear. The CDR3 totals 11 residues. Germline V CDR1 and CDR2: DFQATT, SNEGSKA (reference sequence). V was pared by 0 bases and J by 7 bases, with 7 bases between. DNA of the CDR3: TGCAGTGCTAGAGACGGTCTTGAGCAGTACTTC. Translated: CSARDGLEQYF.

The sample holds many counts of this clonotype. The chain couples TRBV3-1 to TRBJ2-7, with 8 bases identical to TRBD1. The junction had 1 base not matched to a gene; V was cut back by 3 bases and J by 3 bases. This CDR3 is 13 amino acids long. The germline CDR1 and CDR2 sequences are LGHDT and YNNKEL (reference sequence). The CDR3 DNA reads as TGTGCCAGCAGCCACGGACAGGGCTACGAGCAGTACTTC. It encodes CASSHGQGYEQYF.

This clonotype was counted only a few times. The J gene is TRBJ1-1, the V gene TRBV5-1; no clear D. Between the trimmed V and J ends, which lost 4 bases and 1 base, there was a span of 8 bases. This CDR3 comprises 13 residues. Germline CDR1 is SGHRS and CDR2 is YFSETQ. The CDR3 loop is CASSASGNTEAFF. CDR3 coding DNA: TGCGCCAGCAGCGCGAGTGGGAACACTGAAGCTTTCTTT.

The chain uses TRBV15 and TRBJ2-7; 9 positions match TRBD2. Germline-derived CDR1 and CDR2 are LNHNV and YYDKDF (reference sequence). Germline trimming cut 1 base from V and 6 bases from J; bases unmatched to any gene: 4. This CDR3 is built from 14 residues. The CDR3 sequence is CATSRVGSGGEQYF. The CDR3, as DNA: TGTGCCACCAGCAGAGTGGGTAGCGGGGGCGAGCAGTACTTC.

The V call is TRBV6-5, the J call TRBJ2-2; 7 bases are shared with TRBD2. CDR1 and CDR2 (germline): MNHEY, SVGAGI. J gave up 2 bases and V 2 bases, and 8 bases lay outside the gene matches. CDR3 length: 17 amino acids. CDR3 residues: CASSYGRLALNTGELFF. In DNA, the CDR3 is TGTGCCAGCAGTTACGGGCGACTAGCACTTAACACCGGGGAGCTGTTTTTT.

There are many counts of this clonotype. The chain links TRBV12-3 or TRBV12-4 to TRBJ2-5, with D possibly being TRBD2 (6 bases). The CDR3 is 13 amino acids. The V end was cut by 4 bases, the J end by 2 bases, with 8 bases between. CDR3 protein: CASSSLAQETQYF. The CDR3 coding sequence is TGTGCCAGCAGTTCACTAGCACAAGAGACCCAGTACTTC.

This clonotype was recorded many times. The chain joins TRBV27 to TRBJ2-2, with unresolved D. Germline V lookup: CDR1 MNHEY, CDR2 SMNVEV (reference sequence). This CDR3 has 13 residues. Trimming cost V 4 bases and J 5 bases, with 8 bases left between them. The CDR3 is CASSSFETGELFF. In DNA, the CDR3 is TGTGCCAGCAGTTCCTTTGAGACCGGGGAGCTGTTTTTT.

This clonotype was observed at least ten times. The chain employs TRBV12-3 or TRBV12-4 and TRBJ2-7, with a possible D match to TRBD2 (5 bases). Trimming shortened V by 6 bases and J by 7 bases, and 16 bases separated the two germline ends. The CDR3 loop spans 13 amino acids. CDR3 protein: CASRLRGEEEQYF. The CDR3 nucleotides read TGTGCCAGCAGGCTTCGGGGAGAAGAGGAGCAGTACTTC.

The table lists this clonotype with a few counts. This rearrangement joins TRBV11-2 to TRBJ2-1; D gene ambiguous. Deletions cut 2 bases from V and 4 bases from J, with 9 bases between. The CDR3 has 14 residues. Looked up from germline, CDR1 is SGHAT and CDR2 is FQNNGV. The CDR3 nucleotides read TGTGCCAGCAGCTTATCTCTGCGTTACAATGAGCAGTTCTTC. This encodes CASSLSLRYNEQFF.

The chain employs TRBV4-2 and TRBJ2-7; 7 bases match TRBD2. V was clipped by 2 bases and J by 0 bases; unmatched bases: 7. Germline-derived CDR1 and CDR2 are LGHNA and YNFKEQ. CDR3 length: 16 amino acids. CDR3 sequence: CASSQIAGLSSYEQYF. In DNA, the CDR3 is TGTGCCAGCAGCCAAATAGCGGGCCTGAGCTCCTACGAGCAGTACTTC.

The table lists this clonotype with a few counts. The CDR3 loop is CASSPSGPQGAGYTF. CDR3 nucleotide sequence: TGTGCCAGCTCACCATCGGGCCCACAGGGAGCTGGCTACACCTTC. The chain carries TRBV18 and TRBJ1-2, with D possibly matching TRBD1 (6 bases). Trimming left V 2 bases short and J 7 bases short, with 17 bases between. The germline V gene encodes CDR1 KGHSH and CDR2 LQKENI. The CDR3 length is 15 residues.

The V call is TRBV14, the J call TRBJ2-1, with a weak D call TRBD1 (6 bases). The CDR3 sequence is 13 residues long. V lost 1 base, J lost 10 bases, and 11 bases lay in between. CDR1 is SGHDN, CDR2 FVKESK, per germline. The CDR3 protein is CASSQAQGSEQFF. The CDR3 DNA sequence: TGTGCCAGCAGCCAAGCACAGGGAAGCGAGCAGTTCTTC.

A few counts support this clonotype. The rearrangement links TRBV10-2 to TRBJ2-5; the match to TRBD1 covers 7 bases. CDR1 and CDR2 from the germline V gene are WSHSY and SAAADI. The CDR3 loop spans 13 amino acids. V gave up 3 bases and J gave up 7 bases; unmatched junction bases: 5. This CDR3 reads CASSDQGVGTQYF. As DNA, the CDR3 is TGCGCCAGCAGTGATCAGGGGGTCGGGACCCAGTACTTC.

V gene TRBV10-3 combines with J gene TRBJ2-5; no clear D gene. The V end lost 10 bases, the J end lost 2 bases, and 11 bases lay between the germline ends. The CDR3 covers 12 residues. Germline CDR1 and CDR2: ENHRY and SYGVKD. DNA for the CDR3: TGTGCCAAGAAGGGTGGTCAAGAGACCCAGTACTTC. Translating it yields CAKKGGQETQYF.

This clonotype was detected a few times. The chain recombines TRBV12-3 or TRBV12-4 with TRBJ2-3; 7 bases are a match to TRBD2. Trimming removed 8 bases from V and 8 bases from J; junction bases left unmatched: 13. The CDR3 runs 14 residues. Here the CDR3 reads CASGASGKVATQYF. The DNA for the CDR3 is TGTGCCAGCGGGGCCAGCGGGAAGGTGGCTACGCAGTATTTT.

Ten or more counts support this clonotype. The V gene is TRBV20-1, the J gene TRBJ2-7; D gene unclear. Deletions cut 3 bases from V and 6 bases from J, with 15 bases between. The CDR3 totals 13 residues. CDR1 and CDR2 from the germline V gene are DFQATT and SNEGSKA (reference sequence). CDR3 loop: CSASDARSLEQYF. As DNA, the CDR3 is TGCAGTGCTAGTGACGCGAGAAGTCTCGAGCAGTACTTC.

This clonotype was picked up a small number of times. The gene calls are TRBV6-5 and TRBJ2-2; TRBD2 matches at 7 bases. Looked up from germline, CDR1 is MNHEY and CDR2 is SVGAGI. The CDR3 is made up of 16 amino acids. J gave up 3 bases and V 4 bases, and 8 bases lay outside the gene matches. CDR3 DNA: TGTGCCAGCAGTTTCCCAGCGAGCGGGGACACCGGGGAGCTGTTTTTT. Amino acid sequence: CASSFPASGDTGELFF.

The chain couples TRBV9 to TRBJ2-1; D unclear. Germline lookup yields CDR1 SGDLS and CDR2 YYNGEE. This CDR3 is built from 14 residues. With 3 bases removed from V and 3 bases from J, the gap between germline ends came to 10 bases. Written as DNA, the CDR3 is TGTGCCAGCAGCGCCCGACTGGACTACAATGAGCAGTTCTTC. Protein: CASSARLDYNEQFF.

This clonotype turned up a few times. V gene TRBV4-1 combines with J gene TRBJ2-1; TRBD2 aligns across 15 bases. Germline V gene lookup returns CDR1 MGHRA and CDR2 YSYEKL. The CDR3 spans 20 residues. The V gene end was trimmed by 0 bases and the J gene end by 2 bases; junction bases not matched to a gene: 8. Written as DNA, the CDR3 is TGCGCCAGCAGCCAAGAGGGTCGGACTAGCGGGAGGGTCCCCTACAATGAGCAGTTCTTC. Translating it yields CASSQEGRTSGRVPYNEQFF.

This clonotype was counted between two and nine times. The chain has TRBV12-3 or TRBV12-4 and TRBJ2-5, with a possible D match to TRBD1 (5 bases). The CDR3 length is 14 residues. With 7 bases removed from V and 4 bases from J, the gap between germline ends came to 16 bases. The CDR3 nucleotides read TGTGCCAGCACCCCGGGCAGGGCAGGAGAGACCCAGTACTTC. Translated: CASTPGRAGETQYF.